Listed below are T cell receptor beta chains from one sample, sequenced in a study of cytotoxic CD8 clonotypes in ibrutinib-treated CLL. Assay used: immunoSEQ multiplex PCR; TCRdb lists only in-frame clones, some missing. Of 20,000 to 25,000 clones in the sample, about 68% were seen once. This specimen was PBMCs, taken before ibrutinib treatment. All receptors derive from a human donor with chronic lymphocytic leukemia. Each CDR3 is given with its conserved first and last residue. Fields, in order: clone size, D gene, V gene, J gene, CDR3 protein, CDR3 DNA. A D gene is named only where the DNA matches it firmly. The size field is filled for only some rows; it gives once, few, many or a size class.

.,.,TRBV19,TRBJ2-1,CASERGVEQFF,TGTGCCTCGGAACGCGGAGTTGAGCAGTTCTTC
.,TRBD1,TRBV6-1,TRBJ1-2,CASSERSGGKQGYTF,TGTGCCAGCAGTGAACGATCAGGGGGCAAACAAGGCTACACCTTC
once,.,TRBV11-2,TRBJ2-2,CASSLSPGARAGELFF,TGTGCCAGCAGCTTAAGCCCAGGGGCGAGGGCCGGGGAGCTGTTTTTT
.,.,TRBV27,TRBJ2-7,CASREKGYEQYF,TGTGCCAGCAGGGAGAAGGGGTACGAGCAGTACTTC
few,.,TRBV14,TRBJ1-4,CASSQDLGEKLFF,TGTGCCAGCAGCCAAGATCTCGGGGAAAAACTGTTTTTT
.,.,TRBV18,TRBJ1-6,CASSPDRRYSPLHF,TGTGCCAGCTCACCCGACAGGCGATATTCACCCCTCCACTTT
.,.,TRBV28,TRBJ1-1,CASSLSRERRTEAFF,TGTGCCAGCAGTTTATCAAGGGAGCGGCGCACTGAAGCTTTCTTT
.,.,TRBV7-2,TRBJ1-1,CASSTTGRVKNTEAFF,TGTGCCAGCAGTACCACAGGGAGGGTAAAAAACACTGAAGCTTTCTTT
.,TRBD2,TRBV28,TRBJ2-7,CASSASGSSYEQYF,TGTGCCAGCAGCGCAAGCGGGAGCTCCTACGAGCAGTACTTC
.,.,TRBV5-1,TRBJ2-7,CASSLDRVGPTVSDYEQYF,TGCGCCAGCAGCTTGGACCGTGTGGGACCCACGGTATCAGACTACGAGCAGTACTTC
.,.,TRBV5-1,TRBJ1-4,CASRTEMGGEKLFF,TGCGCCAGCAGAACTGAAATGGGGGGTGAAAAACTGTTTTTT
.,.,TRBV7-6,TRBJ1-6,CASSPTNSPLHF,TGTGCCAGCAGCCCGACCAATTCACCCCTCCACTTT
.,.,TRBV7-2,TRBJ1-5,CASSYEGMDQPQHF,TGTGCCAGCAGCTATGAGGGGATGGACCAGCCCCAGCATTTT
.,.,TRBV6-6,TRBJ1-3,CASSLSGNTIYF,TGTGCCAGCAGCCTCTCTGGAAACACCATATATTTT
.,.,TRBV9,TRBJ1-1,CASSPGGARVSEAFF,TGTGCCAGCAGCCCGGGAGGGGCGCGGGTGTCTGAAGCTTTCTTT